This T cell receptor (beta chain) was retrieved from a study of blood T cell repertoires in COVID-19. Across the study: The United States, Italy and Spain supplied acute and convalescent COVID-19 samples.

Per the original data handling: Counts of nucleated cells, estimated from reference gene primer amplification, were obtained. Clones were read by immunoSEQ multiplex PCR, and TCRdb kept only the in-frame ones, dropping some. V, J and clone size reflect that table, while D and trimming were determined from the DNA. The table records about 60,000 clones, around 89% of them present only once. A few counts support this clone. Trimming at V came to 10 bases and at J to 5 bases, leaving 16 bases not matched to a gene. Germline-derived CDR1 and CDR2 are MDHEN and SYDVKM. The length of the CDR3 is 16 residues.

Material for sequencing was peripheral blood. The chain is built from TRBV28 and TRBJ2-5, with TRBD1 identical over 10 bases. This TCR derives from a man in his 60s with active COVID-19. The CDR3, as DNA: TGTGCCACCCTCCCGACAGGGGGCTTGTTGCGGGAGACCCAGTACTTC. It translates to CATLPTGGLLRETQYF. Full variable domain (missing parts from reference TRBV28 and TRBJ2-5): DVKVTQSSRYLVKRTGEKVFLECVQDMDHENMFWYRQDPGLGLRLIYFSYDVKMKEKGDIPEGYSVSREKKERFSLILESASTNQTSMYLCATLPTGGLLRETQYFGPGTRLLVL.